The clone carrying this T cell receptor beta chain was found a few times. Its antigen is not identified. These data belong to a study of cytomegalovirus exposure and HLA in healthy donors. About the research overall: There were some 410 genotyped donors. Of these, roughly 86% fell in the genetic ancestry cluster associated with self-reported Caucasian donors.

Study results and limitations: The study had only CMV serostatus as immune exposure information. By HLA locus, TCR association rates varied in a later analysis, with DRB1 showing the most and HLA-C the fewest. The study designated over 150 TCR beta chains cytomegalovirus-associated.

PCR used 60 Vbeta primers and 13 Jbeta primers. This table comes from immunoSEQ multiplex PCR, and its TCRdb copy is limited to in-frame clones, with some not included. The table lists a few hundred thousand clones, about nine tenths of them singletons. The germline V gene encodes CDR1 MNHEY and CDR2 SMNVEV (reference sequence). Trimming pared 4 bases from V and 8 bases from J, leaving 11 bases between. CDR3 length: 13 residues. The receptor's source is a girl aged 2-10 years in good health and CMV-seronegative. The sequencing sample was made of PBMCs. The V and J genes are TRBV27 and TRBJ1-4; TRBD1 might be the D (6 bases). Written as DNA, the CDR3 is TGTGCCAGCAGTTCGACAGGAAGGGAAAAACTGTTTTTT. Its protein is CASSSTGREKLFF.